The 12 T cell receptor beta chains below come from one sample, sequenced in a study of tumor-infiltrating lymphocytes in primary liver carcinoma. Extraction of RNA together with DNA used about 17-34 mg of unsorted bulk tissue. A constant-region primer primed TCR beta cDNA synthesis from about 0.55 ug of total RNA. Slightly modified ARM-PCR with three nested multiplex PCR rounds yielded TCR beta libraries. The first two PCR rounds used TRBV1-TRBV30 forward primers with a C-beta reverse primer, about 10 cycles each. TCRdb itself ran the multiplex PCR reads through MiXCR, one entry per CDR3 protein. The table has some 46,000 distinct CDR3 sequences, roughly 75% seen once; the top ten hold less than 50%. The material sequenced was tumor-adjacent normal liver tissue. Source of these receptors: a woman in her twenties or thirties with primary liver carcinoma and hepatitis B virus infection.

A single count supports this clonotype. Without the conserved terminal phenylalanine or tryptophan, this CDR3 likely stems from a read error. The V call is TRBV2, the J call TRBJ2-4; D is uncertain. This CDR3 spans 13 amino acids. Germline V gene data show CDR1 as SNHLY and CDR2 as FYNNEI. V dropped 4 bases and J dropped 7 bases, with 11 bases sitting between them. The CDR3, as DNA: TGTGCCAGCAGTGTTTCCGCGCTGAACATTCAGTACCTC. As protein: CASSVSALNIQYL.

This clonotype was picked up many times. J is TRBJ2-5 and V is TRBV6-2 or TRBV6-3; D might be TRBD2 (5 bases). Trimming stripped 5 bases from V and 1 base from J, with 17 bases between. The V gene's germline CDR1 is MNHEY and CDR2 SVGEGT. There are 16 residues in the CDR3. Here the CDR3 reads CASSLPLSGLQETQYF. In DNA form, the CDR3 reads TGTGCCAGCAGTCTACCTCTGAGCGGCCTCCAAGAGACCCAGTACTTC.

Comment on this clonotype: One end of the junction is discordant with germline, which a read error may explain. This CDR3 reads CTSSLIQGEETQYF. The CDR3 DNA sequence: TGTACCAGCAGCCTCATTCAGGGGGAAGAGACCCAGTACTTC. This chain uses TRBV13 with TRBJ2-5; 7 nucleotides match TRBD1. The CDR3 has 14 residues. Germline V gene lookup returns CDR1 PRHDT and CDR2 FYEKMQ (reference sequence).

This chain joins TRBV18 and TRBJ1-2; the match to TRBD1 covers 8 bases. The length of the CDR3 is 16 residues. Trimming took 3 bases from V and 5 from J; bases not matched to a gene: 11. The germline CDR1 and CDR2 sequences are KGHSH and LQKENI. CDR3 in amino acids: CASSPRQGTLKYGYTF. The CDR3 bases are TGTGCCAGCTCACCTCGACAGGGGACGCTGAAGTATGGCTACACCTTC.

With respect to this clonotype: One end of the junction fails to match germline, which may point to a read error. J is TRBJ2-6 and V is TRBV28; 9 bases align to TRBD2. Germline CDR1 and CDR2: MDHEN and SYDVKM. This CDR3 has 16 amino acids. As DNA, the CDR3 is TGTGCTAGCAGTTTCCTAGCGGGAAATGGGGCCAATGTCCTGACTTTC. Protein sequence: CASSFLAGNGANVLTF.

Concerning this clonotype itself: Compared with germline, one end of the junction differs, possibly owing to a read error. The chain combines TRBV11-2 with TRBJ2-1; D is uncertain. This CDR3 spans 12 amino acids. The germline CDR1 and CDR2 sequences are SGHAT and FQNNGV. Here the CDR3 DNA reads TGTGCCAGCAGTATTGAAAGGAATGTGCAGTTCTTC. It specifies CASSIERNVQFF. The full variable domain, its missing parts supplied by reference TRBV11-2 and TRBJ2-1, is EAGVAQSPRYKIIEKRQSVAFWCNPISGHATLYWYQQILGQGPKLLIQFQNNGVVDDSQLPKDRFSAERLKGVDSTLKIQPAKLEDSAVYLCASSIERNVQFFGPGTRLTVL.

The V and J genes are TRBV6-6 and TRBJ2-3; no definite D call. The germline V gene has CDR1 MNHNY and CDR2 SVGAGI (reference sequence). V gave up 4 bases and J gave up 6 bases, with 20 bases separating them. CDR3 length equals 16 residues. As DNA, the CDR3 is TGTGCCAGCAGTTCCAGTCTATCAAGCAAGGCGGATACGCAGTATTTT. Protein sequence: CASSSSLSSKADTQYF.

As for this clonotype: Since no conserved phenylalanine or tryptophan closes the CDR3, a read error is the likely cause. The DNA is omitted, as the CDR3 cannot be located on it reliably, and the CDR3 follows TCRdb's listing. The chain uses TRBV12-3 or TRBV12-4 and TRBJ2-2; TRBD2 is the table's D call and was not checked against the DNA. The CDR3 is 20 amino acids in total, end residues counted. CDR3 residues: CASSFGSGTSGDRWAGELFL.

The chain recombines TRBV29-1 with TRBJ2-7, with 14 bases aligning to TRBD2. The J call could be wrong; TRBJ2-1 is a better fit for the DNA end. Germline loops: CDR1 SQVTM, CDR2 ANQGSEA. The CDR3 contains 15 residues. The CDR3 loop is CSVGPGTSGSYDQFF. DNA for the CDR3: TGCAGCGTTGGGCCCGGGACTAGCGGGAGTTACGATCAGTTCTTC.

As regards this clonotype: At one of its ends the junction is not consistent with the germline gene, which may arise from a read error. This chain connects TRBV11-2 to TRBJ2-7; D is undetermined. The germline CDR1 and CDR2 sequences are SGHAT and FQNNGV. The CDR3 sequence is 11 residues long. The CDR3, as DNA: TGTGCCGGCAGCCCAGCACACGAGCCGTACTTC. This translates into CAGSPAHEPYF.

This clonotype was seen more than once but under ten times. The CDR3 sequence: CASSSLGGNTGELFF. The CDR3 coding sequence is TGTGCCAGCAGCTCACTTGGGGGAAACACCGGGGAGCTGTTTTTT. V usage is TRBV7-9 and J usage is TRBJ2-2; D is possibly TRBD1 or TRBD2 (5 bases each). This CDR3 has 15 amino acids. Germline CDR1 SEHNR, CDR2 FQNEAQ (reference sequence). The V gene lost 4 bases and the J gene lost 2 bases, with 11 bases spanning the gap. The variable domain in full, completed from reference TRBV7-9 and TRBJ2-2, reads DTGVSQNPRHKITKRGQNVTFRCDPISEHNRLYWYRQTLGQGPEFLTYFQNEAQLEKSRLLSDRFSAERPKGSFSTLEIQRTEQGDSAMYLCASSSLGGNTGELFFGEGSRLTVL.

Comment on this clonotype: One end of the junction fails to match germline, which may point to a read error. V gene TRBV6-2 or TRBV6-3 combines with J gene TRBJ2-5; TRBD2 aligns across 7 bases. Per the germline V gene, CDR1 is MNHEY and CDR2 is SVGEGT. CDR3 length equals 13 residues. The CDR3 here is CASRLVLRETQYF. The CDR3 nucleotides are TGTGCCAGCCGGTTAGTCCTGCGGGAGACTCAGTACTTC.